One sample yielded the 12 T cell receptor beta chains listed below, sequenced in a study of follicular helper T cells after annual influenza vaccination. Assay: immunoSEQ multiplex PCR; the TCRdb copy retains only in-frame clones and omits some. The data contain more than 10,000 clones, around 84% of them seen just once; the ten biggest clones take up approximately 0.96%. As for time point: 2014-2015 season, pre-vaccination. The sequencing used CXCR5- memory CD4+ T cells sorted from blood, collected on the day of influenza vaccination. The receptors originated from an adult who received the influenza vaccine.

CDR3 coding DNA: TGTGCCAGCAGTTTAAGTTTAGGCTGGTTGCAGGGGAAAGATATGACCGGGGAGCTGTTTTTT. Its protein product is CASSLSLGWLQGKDMTGELFF. The genes are TRBV28 and TRBJ2-2; D is perhaps TRBD1 (6 bases). V lost 2 bases, J lost 5 bases, and 30 bases lay in between. The CDR3 loop spans 21 amino acids. Germline CDR1 and CDR2: MDHEN and SYDVKM.

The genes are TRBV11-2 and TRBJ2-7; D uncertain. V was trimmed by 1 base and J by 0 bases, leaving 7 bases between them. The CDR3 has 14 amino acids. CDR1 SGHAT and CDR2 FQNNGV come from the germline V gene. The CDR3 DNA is TGTGCCAGCAGCTTAGCAGCAGCCTCCTACGAGCAGTACTTC. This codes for CASSLAAASYEQYF.

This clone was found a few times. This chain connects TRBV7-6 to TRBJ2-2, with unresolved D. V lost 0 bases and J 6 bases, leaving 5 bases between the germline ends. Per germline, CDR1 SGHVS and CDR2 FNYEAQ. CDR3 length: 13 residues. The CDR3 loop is CASSLARAGELFF. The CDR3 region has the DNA TGTGCCAGCAGCTTAGCCCGAGCCGGGGAGCTGTTTTTT.

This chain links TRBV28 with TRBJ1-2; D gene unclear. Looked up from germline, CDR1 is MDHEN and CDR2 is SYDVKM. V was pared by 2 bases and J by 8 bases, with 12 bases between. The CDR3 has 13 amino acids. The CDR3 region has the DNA TGTGCCAGCAGTTTAAGTCGCGGTCTCGGCTACACCTTC. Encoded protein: CASSLSRGLGYTF.

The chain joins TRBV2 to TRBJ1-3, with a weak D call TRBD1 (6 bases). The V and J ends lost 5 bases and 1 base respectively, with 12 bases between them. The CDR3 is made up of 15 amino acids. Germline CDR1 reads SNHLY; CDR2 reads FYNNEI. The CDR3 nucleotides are TGTGCCAGCAGTCGAGATCAGGGGTCTGGAAACACCATATATTTT. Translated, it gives CASSRDQGSGNTIYF.

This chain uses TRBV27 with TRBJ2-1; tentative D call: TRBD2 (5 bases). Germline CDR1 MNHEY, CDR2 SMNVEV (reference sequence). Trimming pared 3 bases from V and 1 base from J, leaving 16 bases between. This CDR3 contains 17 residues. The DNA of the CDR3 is TGTGCCAGCAGTTTTAGTCCTGAGGGTAGATCCTACAATGAGCAGTTCTTC. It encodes CASSFSPEGRSYNEQFF.

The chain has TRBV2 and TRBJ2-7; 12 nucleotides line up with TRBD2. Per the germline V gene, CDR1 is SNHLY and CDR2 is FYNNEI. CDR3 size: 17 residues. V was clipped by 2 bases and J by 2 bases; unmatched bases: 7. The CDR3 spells CASSETGASGRAYEQYF. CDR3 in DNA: TGTGCCAGCAGTGAAACAGGCGCTAGCGGGAGGGCCTACGAGCAGTACTTC.

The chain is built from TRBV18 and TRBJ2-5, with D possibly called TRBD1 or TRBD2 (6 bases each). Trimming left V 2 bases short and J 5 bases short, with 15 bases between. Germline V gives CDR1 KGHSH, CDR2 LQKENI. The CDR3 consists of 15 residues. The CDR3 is CASSPWRTGRETQYF. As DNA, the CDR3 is TGTGCCAGCTCACCATGGAGAACAGGGAGGGAGACCCAGTACTTC.

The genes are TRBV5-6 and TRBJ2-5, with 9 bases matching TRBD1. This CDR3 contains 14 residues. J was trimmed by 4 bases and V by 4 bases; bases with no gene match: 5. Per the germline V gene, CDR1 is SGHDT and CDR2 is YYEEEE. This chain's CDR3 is CASSTGQGLETQYF. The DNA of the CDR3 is TGTGCCAGCAGCACTGGACAGGGGTTAGAGACCCAGTACTTC.

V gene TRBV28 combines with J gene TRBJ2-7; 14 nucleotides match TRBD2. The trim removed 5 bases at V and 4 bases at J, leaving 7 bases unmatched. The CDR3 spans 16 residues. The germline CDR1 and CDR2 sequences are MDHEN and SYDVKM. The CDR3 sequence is CASSPLGTSGSYEQYF. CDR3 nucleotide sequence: TGTGCCAGCAGTCCCCTTGGGACTAGCGGGAGTTACGAGCAGTACTTC.

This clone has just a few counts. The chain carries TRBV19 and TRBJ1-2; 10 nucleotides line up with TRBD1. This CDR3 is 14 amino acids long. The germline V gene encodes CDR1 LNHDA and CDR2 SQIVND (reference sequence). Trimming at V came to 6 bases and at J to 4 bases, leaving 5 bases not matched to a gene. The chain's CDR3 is CASSDRGQSYGYTF. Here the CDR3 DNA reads TGTGCCAGTAGCGACAGGGGGCAGAGCTATGGCTACACCTTC.

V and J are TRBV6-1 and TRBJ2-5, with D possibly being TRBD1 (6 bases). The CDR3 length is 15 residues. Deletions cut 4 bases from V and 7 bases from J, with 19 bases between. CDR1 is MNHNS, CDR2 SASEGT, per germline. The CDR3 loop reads CASSGHRARSGTQYF. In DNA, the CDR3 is TGTGCCAGCAGTGGCCACAGGGCGAGGTCAGGGACCCAGTACTTC.